This T cell receptor (beta chain) was observed in a study of PD-1 blockade in classical Hodgkin lymphoma. Study findings and constraints: Sources of repertoire differences remain undefined, possibly disease activity or prior therapy. Healthy donors were reported to have higher baseline TCR diversity than newly diagnosed patients.

Time point: newly diagnosed, previously untreated cHL patient sample. Acting as the comparison were PBMCs from newly diagnosed, untreated classical Hodgkin lymphoma. With respect to this clone: The target antigen is unknown.

This table comes from immunoSEQ multiplex PCR, and its TCRdb copy is limited to in-frame clones, with some not included. The table has 20,000 to 25,000 clones, 94% seen once. The CDR3 loop spans 13 amino acids. Germline trimming cut 8 bases from V and 3 bases from J; bases unmatched to any gene: 7. Germline V gene sequence: CDR1 KGHSH, CDR2 LQKENI. The chain links TRBV18 to TRBJ2-7; 7 nucleotides agree with TRBD1. Source material: peripheral blood mononuclear cells (PBMCs). The sequence was obtained from a human donor with classical Hodgkin lymphoma. The CDR3 DNA reads as TGTGCCAGCACCCGACAGGGCGACTACGAGCAGTACTTC. Translation: CASTRQGDYEQYF.